The source of this T cell receptor (beta chain) is a study of cytomegalovirus exposure and HLA in healthy donors. The PCR was carried out with 60 Vbeta primers and 13 Jbeta primers. Here immunoSEQ multiplex PCR was the method, and the copy in TCRdb shows in-frame clones only, minus some. The top ten clones hold 2.2% of a sample with approximately 110,000 clones, about 60% of them seen once. CDR3 length: 15 residues. Trimming left V 4 bases short and J 1 base short, with 13 bases between. Germline CDR1 MDHEN, CDR2 SYDVKM. The source of this sequence is a young woman in good health and CMV-seronegative. Sequencing used PBMCs. The chain couples TRBV28 to TRBJ1-1; no firm D call. CDR3 sequence (DNA): TGTGCCAGCAGTTATCCGCGGCTGACGAACACTGAAGCTTTCTTT. Its protein product is CASSYPRLTNTEAFF.